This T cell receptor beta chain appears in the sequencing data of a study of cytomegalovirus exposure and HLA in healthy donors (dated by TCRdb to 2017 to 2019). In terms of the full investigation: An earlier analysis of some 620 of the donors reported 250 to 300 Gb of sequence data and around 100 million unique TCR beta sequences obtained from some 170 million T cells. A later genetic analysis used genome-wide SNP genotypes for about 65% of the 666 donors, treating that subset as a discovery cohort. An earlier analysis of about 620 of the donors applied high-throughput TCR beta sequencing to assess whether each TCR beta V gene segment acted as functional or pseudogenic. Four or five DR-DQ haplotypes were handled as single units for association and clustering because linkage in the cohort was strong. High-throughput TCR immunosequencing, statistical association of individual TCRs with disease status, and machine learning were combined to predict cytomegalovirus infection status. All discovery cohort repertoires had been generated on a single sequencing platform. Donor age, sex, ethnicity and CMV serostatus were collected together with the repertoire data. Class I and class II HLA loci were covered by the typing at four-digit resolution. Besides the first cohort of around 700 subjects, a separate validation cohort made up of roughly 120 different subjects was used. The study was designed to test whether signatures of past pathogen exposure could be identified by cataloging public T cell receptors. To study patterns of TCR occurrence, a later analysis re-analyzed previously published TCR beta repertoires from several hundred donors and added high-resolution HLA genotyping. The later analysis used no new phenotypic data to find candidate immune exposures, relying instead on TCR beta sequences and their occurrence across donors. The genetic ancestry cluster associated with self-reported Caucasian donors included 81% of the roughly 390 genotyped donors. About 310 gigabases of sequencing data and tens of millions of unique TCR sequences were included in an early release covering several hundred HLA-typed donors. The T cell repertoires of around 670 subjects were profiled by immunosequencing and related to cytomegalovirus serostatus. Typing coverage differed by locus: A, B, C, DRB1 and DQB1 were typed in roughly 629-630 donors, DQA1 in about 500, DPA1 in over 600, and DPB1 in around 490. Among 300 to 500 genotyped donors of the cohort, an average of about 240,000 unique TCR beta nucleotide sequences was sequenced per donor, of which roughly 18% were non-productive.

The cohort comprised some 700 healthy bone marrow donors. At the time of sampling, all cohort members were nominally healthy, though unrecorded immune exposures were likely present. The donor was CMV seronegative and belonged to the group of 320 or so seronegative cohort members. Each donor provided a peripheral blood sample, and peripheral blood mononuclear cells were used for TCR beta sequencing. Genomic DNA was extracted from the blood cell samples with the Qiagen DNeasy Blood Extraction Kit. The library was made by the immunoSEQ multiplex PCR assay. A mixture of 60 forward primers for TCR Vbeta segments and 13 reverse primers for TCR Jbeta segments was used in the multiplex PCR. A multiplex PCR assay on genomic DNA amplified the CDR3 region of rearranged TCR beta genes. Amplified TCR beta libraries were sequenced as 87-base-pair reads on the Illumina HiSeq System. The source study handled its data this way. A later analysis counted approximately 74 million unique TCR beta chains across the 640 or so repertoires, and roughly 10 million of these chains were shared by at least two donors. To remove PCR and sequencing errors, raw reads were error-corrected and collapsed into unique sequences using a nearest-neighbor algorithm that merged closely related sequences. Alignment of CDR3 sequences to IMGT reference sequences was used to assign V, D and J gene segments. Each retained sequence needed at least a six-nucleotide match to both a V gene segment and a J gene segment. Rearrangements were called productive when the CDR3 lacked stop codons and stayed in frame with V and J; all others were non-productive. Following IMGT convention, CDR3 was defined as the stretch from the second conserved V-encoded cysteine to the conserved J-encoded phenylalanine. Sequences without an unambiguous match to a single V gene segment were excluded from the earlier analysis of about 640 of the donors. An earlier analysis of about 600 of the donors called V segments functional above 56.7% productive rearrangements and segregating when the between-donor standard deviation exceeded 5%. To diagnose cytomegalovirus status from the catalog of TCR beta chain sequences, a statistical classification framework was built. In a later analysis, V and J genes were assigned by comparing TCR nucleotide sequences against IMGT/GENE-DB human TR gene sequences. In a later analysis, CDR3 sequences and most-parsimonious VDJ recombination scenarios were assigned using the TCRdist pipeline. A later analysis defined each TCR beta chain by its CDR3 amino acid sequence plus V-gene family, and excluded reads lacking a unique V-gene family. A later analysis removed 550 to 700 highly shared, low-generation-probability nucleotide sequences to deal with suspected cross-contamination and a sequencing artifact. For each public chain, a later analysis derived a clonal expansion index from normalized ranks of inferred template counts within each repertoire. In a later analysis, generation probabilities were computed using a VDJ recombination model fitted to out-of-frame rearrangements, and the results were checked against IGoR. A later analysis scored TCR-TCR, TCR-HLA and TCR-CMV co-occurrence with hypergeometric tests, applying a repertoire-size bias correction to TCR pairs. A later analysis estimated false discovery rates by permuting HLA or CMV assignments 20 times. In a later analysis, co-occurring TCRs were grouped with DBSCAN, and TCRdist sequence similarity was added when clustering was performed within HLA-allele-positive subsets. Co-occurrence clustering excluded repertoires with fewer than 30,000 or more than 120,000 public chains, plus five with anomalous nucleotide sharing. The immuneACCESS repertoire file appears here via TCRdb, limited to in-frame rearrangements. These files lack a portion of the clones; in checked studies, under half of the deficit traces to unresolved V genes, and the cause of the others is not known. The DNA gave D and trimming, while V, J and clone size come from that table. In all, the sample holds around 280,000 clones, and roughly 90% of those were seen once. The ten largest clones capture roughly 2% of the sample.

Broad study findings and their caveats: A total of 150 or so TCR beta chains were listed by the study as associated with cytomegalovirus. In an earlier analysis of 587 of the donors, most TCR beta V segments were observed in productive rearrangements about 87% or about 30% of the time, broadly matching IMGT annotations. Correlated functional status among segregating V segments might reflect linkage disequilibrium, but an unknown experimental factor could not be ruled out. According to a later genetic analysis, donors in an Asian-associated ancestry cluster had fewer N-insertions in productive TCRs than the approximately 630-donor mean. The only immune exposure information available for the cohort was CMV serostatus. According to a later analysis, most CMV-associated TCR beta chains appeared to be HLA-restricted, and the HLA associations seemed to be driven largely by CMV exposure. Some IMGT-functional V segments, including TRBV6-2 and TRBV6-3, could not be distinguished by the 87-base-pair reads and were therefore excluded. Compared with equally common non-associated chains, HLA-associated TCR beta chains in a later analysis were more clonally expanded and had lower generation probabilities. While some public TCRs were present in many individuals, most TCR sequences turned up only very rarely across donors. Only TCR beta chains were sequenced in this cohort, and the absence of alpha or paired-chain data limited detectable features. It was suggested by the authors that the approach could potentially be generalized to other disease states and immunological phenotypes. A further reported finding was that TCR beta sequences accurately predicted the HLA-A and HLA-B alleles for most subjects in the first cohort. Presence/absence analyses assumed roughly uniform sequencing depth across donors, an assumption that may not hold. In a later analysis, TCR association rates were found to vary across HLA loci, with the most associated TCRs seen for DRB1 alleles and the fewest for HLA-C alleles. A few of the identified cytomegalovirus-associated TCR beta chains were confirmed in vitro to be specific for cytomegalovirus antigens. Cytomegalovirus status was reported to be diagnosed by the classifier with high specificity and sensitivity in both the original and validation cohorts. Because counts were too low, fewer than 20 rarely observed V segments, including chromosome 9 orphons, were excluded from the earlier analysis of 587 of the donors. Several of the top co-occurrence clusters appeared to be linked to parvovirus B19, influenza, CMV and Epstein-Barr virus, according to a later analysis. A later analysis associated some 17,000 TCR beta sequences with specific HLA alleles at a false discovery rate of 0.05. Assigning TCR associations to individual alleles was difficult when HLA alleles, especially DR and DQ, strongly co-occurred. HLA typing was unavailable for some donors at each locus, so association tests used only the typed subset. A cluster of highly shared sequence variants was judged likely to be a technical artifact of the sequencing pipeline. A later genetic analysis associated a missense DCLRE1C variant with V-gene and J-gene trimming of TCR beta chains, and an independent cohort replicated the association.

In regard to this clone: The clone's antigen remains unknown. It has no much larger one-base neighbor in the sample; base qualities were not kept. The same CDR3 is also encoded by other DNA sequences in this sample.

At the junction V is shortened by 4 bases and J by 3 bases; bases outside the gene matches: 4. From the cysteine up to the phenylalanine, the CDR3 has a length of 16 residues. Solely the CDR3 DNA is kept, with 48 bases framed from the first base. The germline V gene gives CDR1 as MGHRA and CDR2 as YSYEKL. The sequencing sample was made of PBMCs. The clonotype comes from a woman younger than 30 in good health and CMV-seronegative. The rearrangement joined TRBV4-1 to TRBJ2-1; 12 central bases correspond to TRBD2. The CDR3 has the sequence CASSRILAGGYNEQFF. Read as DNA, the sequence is TGCGCCAGCAGCCGGATACTAGCGGGGGGCTACAATGAGCAGTTCTTC.